This is a list of T cell receptor beta chains from one sample in a study of CD8+ T cells in alopecia areata. Assay: immunoSEQ multiplex PCR; the TCRdb copy retains only in-frame clones and omits some. The sample includes fewer than 110,000 clones, roughly 89% of them seen just once. The sample in question was CD8+ T cells sorted from blood, obtained at week 24, from a patient treated with tofacitinib. These receptor sequences come from a human donor with alopecia areata. Both conserved end residues are part of each CDR3. D genes are given only for firm matches. A clone size is listed for some rows: how often the clone was seen (once, few, many), or a class if it is expanded.

clone_size d_call j_call v_call cdr3_length cdr3_nt cdr3_aa
- - TRBJ1-4 TRBV7-9 14 TGTGCCAGCAGCCCATTTTCCACTAATGAAAAACTGTTTTTT CASSPFSTNEKLFF
- TRBD1 TRBJ2-7 TRBV5-6 13 TGTGCCAGCAGCGGGGACAGCTCCTACGAGCAGTACTTC CASSGDSSYEQYF
- - TRBJ2-7 TRBV7-2 15 TGTGCCAGCAGCCTCCATTCTGCGGGGCCCTACGAGCAGTACTTC CASSLHSAGPYEQYF
- TRBD2 TRBJ2-1 TRBV7-6 16 TGTGCCAGCAGCTTCATCTTCGAGCGGGGGGACAATGAGCAGTTCTTC CASSFIFERGDNEQFF
- - TRBJ2-7 TRBV4-2 14 TGTGCCAGCAGCCAAGCACTCGGACGCGACGAGCAGTACTTC CASSQALGRDEQYF
- TRBD2 TRBJ2-1 TRBV4-1 15 TGCGCCAGCAGCCAGGCGGGGGGCTCCTACAATGAGCAGTTCTTC CASSQAGGSYNEQFF
- - TRBJ2-7 TRBV7-2 14 TGTGCCAGCAGCTCCGGGGCCACGTACTACGAGCAGTACTTC CASSSGATYYEQYF
- - TRBJ2-5 TRBV7-2 15 TGTGCCAGCAGCTTAGCAGCGGGGACACAAGAGACCCAGTACTTC CASSLAAGTQETQYF
few - TRBJ2-5 TRBV4-1 17 TGCGCCAGCAGCCAAGATAGGACTATCACCTCTAGGATGGCCCAGTACTTC CASSQDRTITSRMAQYF
- - TRBJ2-1 TRBV2 15 TGTGCCAGCAGGAGAGGGGGGGGTACGAACAATGAGCAGTTCTTC CASRRGGGTNNEQFF
- - TRBJ2-1 TRBV7-2 12 TGTGCCAGCTTTGGGCCGCCGGGAGAGCAGTTCTTC CASFGPPGEQFF
- - TRBJ1-6 TRBV30 13 TGTGCGACCTCCGGGAGGAATGGTTCACCCCTCCACTTT CATSGRNGSPLHF
- - TRBJ2-5 TRBV5-1 13 TGCGCCAGCAGCCGGGGGAACCAAGAGACCCAGTACTTC CASSRGNQETQYF
- - TRBJ2-7 TRBV29-1 12 TGCAGCGTCCGGGACCTAGCCTACGAGCAGTACTTC CSVRDLAYEQYF
few - TRBJ2-7 TRBV5-5 15 TGTGCCAGCAGCTTGTCGGTCAGCTTCTCCTACGAGCAGTACTTC CASSLSVSFSYEQYF
- - TRBJ1-4 TRBV29-1 13 TGCAGCACCTCGACTGGGTCTAATGAAAAACTGTTTTTT CSTSTGSNEKLFF
- TRBD2 TRBJ2-7 TRBV4-2 17 TGTGCCAGCAGCCAAGCGAGCGGACTAGCGGGGACCTACGAGCAGTACTTC CASSQASGLAGTYEQYF
- - TRBJ2-1 TRBV10-1 13 TGCGCCAGCACCCCCGGGGGAGGATTTGAGCAGTTCTTC CASTPGGGFEQFF
- TRBD2 TRBJ2-3 TRBV7-9 17 TGTGCCAGCAGCTTAGCGCCTCTAGCGGGGTTCTCGGATACGCAGTATTTT CASSLAPLAGFSDTQYF
- TRBD2 TRBJ2-7 TRBV19 15 TGTGCCAGTAGTATAGTGGGCGGGAGCTCCTACGAGCAGTACTTC CASSIVGGSSYEQYF